This T cell receptor (beta chain) was sequenced for a study of blood T cell repertoires in COVID-19. Overall study context: T cells, B-cell-depleted T cells, or PBMCs provided the cDNA or gDNA that served as material.

Comments on this clone: Within the sample, other DNA sequences also encode this same CDR3.

In the original processing: Estimated nucleated cell counts came from reference gene primer amplification. Some clones are missing from TCRdb's copy, which holds only in-frame ones; the method was immunoSEQ multiplex PCR. The DNA gave D and trimming, while V, J and clone size come from that table. The sample has tens of thousands of clones, 80% to 85% seen once; the top ten hold approximately 14%. Germline V gene data show CDR1 as KGHDR and CDR2 as SFDVKD. V was pared by 3 bases and J by 1 base, with 8 bases between. CDR3 size: 14 residues. The TCR was taken from a human donor with acute or convalescent COVID-19. The donor label of this sample is uncertain. The chain employs TRBV24-1 and TRBJ1-2, with D perhaps matching TRBD1 (5 bases). Sequencing was performed on peripheral blood. CDR3 protein: CATSDPQGNYGYTF. CDR3 nucleotide sequence: TGTGCCACCAGTGATCCCCAGGGTAACTATGGCTACACCTTC.